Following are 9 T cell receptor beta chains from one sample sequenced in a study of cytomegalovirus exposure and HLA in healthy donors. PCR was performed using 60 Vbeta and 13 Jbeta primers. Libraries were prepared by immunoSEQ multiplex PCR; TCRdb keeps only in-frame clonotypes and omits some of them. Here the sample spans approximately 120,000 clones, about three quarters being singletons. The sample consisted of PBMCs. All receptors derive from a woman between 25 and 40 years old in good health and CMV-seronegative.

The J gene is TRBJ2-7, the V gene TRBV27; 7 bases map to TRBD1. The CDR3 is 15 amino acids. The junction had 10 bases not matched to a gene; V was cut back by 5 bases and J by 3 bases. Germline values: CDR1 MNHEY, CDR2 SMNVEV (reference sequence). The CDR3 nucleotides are TGTGCCAGCAGTCCGAAAACAGGGGTCGACTACGAGCAGTACTTC. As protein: CASSPKTGVDYEQYF.

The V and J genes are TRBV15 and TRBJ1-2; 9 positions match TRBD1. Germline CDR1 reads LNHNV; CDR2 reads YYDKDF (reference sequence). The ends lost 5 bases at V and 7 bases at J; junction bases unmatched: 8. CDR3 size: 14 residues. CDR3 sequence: CATSDPGQGPGYTF. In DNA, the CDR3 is TGTGCCACCAGCGACCCGGGACAGGGACCTGGCTACACCTTC.

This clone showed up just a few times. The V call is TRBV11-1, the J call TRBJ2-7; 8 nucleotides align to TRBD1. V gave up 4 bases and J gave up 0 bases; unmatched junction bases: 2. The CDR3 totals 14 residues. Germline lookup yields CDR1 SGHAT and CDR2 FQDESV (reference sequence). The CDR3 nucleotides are TGTGCCAGCAGCTCCAGGGGGCTCTCCTACGAGCAGTACTTC. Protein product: CASSSRGLSYEQYF.

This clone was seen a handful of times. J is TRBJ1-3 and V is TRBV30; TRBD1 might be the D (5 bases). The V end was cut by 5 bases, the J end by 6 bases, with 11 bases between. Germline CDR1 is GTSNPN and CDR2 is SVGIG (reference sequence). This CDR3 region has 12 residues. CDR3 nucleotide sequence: TGTGCCTGGGGGGCCCCTCAAAACACCATATATTTT. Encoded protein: CAWGAPQNTIYF.

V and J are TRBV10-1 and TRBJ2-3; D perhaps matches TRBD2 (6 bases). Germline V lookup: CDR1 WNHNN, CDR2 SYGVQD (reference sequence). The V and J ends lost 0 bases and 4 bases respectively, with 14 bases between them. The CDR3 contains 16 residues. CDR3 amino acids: CASSESRLASSDTQYF. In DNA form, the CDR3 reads TGCGCCAGCAGTGAGTCGAGGCTAGCGAGTTCAGATACGCAGTATTTT.

In DNA, the CDR3 is TGTGCCAGCAGTCCGGGACTTCCCTATGGCTACACCTTC. Its translation is CASSPGLPYGYTF. The chain carries TRBV25-1 and TRBJ1-2; possible D gene TRBD1, 5 bases. Trimming cost V 5 bases and J 4 bases, with 11 bases left between them. Germline V gene data show CDR1 as MGHDK and CDR2 as SYGVNS. The CDR3 runs 13 residues.

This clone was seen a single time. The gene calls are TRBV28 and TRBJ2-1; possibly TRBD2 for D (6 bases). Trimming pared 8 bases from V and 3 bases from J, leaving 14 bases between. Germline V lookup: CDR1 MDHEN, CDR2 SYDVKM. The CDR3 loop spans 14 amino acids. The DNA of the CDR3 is TGTGCCAGCGGGGAGGCCCCCTACTACAATGAGCAGTTCTTC. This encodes CASGEAPYYNEQFF.

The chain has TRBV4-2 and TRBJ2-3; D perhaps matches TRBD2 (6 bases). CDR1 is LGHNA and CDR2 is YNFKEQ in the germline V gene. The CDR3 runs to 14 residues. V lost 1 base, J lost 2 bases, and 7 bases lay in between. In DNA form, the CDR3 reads TGTGCCAGCAGCCAAGGCGGGGACACAGATACGCAGTATTTT. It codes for CASSQGGDTDTQYF.

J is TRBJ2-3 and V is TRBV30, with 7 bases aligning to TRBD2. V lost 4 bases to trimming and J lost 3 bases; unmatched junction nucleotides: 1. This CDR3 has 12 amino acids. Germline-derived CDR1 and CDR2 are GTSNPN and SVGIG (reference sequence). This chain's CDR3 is CAWNSGTDTQYF. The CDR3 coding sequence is TGTGCCTGGAATAGCGGGACAGATACGCAGTATTTT.